This T cell receptor beta chain was sequenced in a study of OX40 agonist ivuxolimab in advanced cancers. Using immunoSEQ multiplex PCR, the repertoire was profiled, and TCRdb retains in-frame clones only, with some absent. The repertoire holds some 76,000 clones, 92% seen once, with more than 7.5% in the top ten. CDR3 length equals 16 residues. From germline, CDR1 is SGDLS and CDR2 YYNGEE. V was clipped by 2 bases and J by 3 bases; unmatched bases: 8. V usage is TRBV9 and J usage is TRBJ2-7, with TRBD2 matching 10 bases. The sample was CD4+ or CD8+ T cells sorted from blood, taken in a trial of the OX40 agonist ivuxolimab. This sequence was found in an adult with an advanced solid tumor such as melanoma, head and neck, liver or kidney cancer. The CDR3 region has the DNA TGTGCCAGCAGCGTTTCAACTAGCGGGGACTACTACGAGCAGTACTTC. This encodes CASSVSTSGDYYEQYF.